The 10 T cell receptor beta chains presented below share a single source sample, sequenced in a study of cytomegalovirus exposure and HLA in healthy donors. Primers: 60 Vbeta forward and 13 Jbeta reverse. Repertoires were generated with immunoSEQ multiplex PCR, while TCRdb's copy carries only in-frame clones and drops some. Of 90,000 or so clones listed, around four fifths are singletons. The sequenced sample consisted of PBMCs. The receptors were sampled from a young man in good health and CMV-seropositive.

The rearrangement links TRBV7-2 to TRBJ2-1; possibly TRBD2 for D (6 bases). Germline CDR1 SGHTA, CDR2 FQGNSA. V gave up 0 bases and J gave up 7 bases, with 13 bases separating them. The CDR3 has 15 residues. The CDR3 here is CASSLASGPTNEQFF. CDR3 DNA sequence: TGTGCCAGCAGCTTAGCTAGCGGCCCTACTAATGAGCAGTTCTTC.

The chain is built from TRBV10-3 and TRBJ2-4, with TRBD1 identical over 9 bases. V trimming: 4 bases; J trimming: 3 bases; junction bases outside the gene matches: 1. The CDR3 has 14 residues. Per germline, CDR1 ENHRY and CDR2 SYGVKD. The CDR3 DNA follows: TGTGCCATCAGTGGACAGGGGGACAAAAACATTCAGTACTTC. Translation gives CAISGQGDKNIQYF.

V is TRBV10-3 and J is TRBJ1-1; D unresolved. Per the germline V gene, CDR1 is ENHRY and CDR2 is SYGVKD. The CDR3 length is 17 residues. Trimming cost V 5 bases and J 5 bases, with 24 bases left between them. DNA for the CDR3: TGTGCCATCAGTAAGTTGATGACGGGGAGTCCGAATACTGAAGCTTTCTTT. It codes for CAISKLMTGSPNTEAFF.

The rearrangement joins TRBV30 to TRBJ2-5; tentatively, D is TRBD2 (5 bases). The J call is uncertain, as TRBJ2-7 better fits the DNA end. Germline assignment: CDR1 GTSNPN and CDR2 SVGIG (reference sequence). This CDR3 region has 15 residues. CDR3 coding DNA: TGTGCCTGGAGTGTACGTCGGGGAGTGGGGAACGAGCAGTACTTC. Its protein product is CAWSVRRGVGNEQYF.

With regard to this clone: At one boundary the junction diverges from the germline segment, which might be a read error. This chain links TRBV28 with TRBJ2-3; D possibly corresponds to TRBD1 (5 bases). The CDR3 loop spans 13 amino acids. CDR1 is MDHEN and CDR2 is SYDVKM in the germline V gene. CDR3: CASSLESTGTQYF. The DNA of the CDR3 is TGTGCCAGCAGTTTAGAAAGCACAGGTACGCAGTATTTT.

The chain has TRBV15 and TRBJ1-2, with 8 nucleotides matching TRBD1. Germline lookup yields CDR1 LNHNV and CDR2 YYDKDF (reference sequence). The CDR3 spans 16 residues. The V and J ends lost 1 base and 2 bases, in that order; junction bases with no gene match: 6. This chain's CDR3 is CATSRVGQGRNYGYTF. The CDR3 nucleotides read TGTGCCACCAGCAGAGTCGGACAGGGCAGGAACTATGGCTACACCTTC.

J is TRBJ2-1 and V is TRBV7-2, with D unresolved. Germline CDR1 SGHTA, CDR2 FQGNSA. CDR3 length: 17 amino acids. V was trimmed by 5 bases and J by 0 bases, leaving 17 bases between them. The CDR3 sequence is CASSLANSVLSYNEQFF. In DNA form, the CDR3 reads TGTGCCAGCAGCCTCGCGAACTCGGTCCTCTCCTACAATGAGCAGTTCTTC. The whole variable domain, filled in from reference TRBV7-2 and TRBJ2-1, reads GAGVSQSPSNKVTEKGKDVELRCDPISGHTALYWYRQSLGQGLEFLIYFQGNSAPDKSGLPSDRFSAERTGGSVSTLTIQRTQQEDSAVYLCASSLANSVLSYNEQFFGPGTRLTVL.

This clone occurred once. The chain combines TRBV28 with TRBJ2-7, with TRBD2 matching over 16 bases. The CDR3 is 16 amino acids. Germline V lookup: CDR1 MDHEN, CDR2 SYDVKM. Trimming at V came to 6 bases and at J to 6 bases, leaving 8 bases not matched to a gene. CDR3 bases: TGTGCCAGCAGGCCCGGGACTAGCGGGAGGGCCCTCGAGCAGTACTTC. Translated: CASRPGTSGRALEQYF.

This clone was detected once. V usage is TRBV29-1 and J usage is TRBJ2-7; TRBD2 matches at 7 bases. Germline lookup yields CDR1 SQVTM and CDR2 ANQGSEA. The CDR3 has 13 amino acids. Trimming at V came to 6 bases and at J to 2 bases, leaving 7 bases not matched to a gene. CDR3 in amino acids: CSVAPGLAYEQYF. The CDR3 DNA sequence: TGCAGCGTCGCACCTGGACTAGCCTACGAGCAGTACTTC.

The chain uses TRBV7-8 and TRBJ2-2; tentative D call: TRBD2 (5 bases). CDR1 SGHVS and CDR2 FQNEAQ come from the germline V gene. Trimming took off 3 bases at V and 2 bases at J, with 10 bases between the two ends. The CDR3 consists of 15 residues. CDR3 in amino acids: CASSFEGINTGELFF. The CDR3 nucleotides are TGTGCCAGCAGCTTTGAGGGCATTAACACCGGGGAGCTGTTTTTT.